A single sample is the source of the 18 T cell receptor beta chains below, sequenced in a study of T cell repertoires in cytomegalovirus infection. TCRdb re-analysed the reads in MiXCR, keeping a single row per CDR3 protein. The repertoire holds 400,000 to 600,000 distinct CDR3 sequences, with about 44% as singletons. Their antigens remain unidentified. The sample was cultured PBMCs, taken from culture after CMV antigen stimulation. Receptors were obtained from a human donor in good health (CMV status not recorded). Some clones in this sample may be carry-over from other donors' samples.

The chain joins TRBV7-2 to TRBJ2-1, with D possibly TRBD2 on 7 matching bases. Trimming left V 5 bases short and J 6 bases short, with 20 bases between. The CDR3 has 16 residues. Germline V gene data show CDR1 as SGHTA and CDR2 as FQGNSA. CDR3 in amino acids: CASSPPRRGAGNEQFF. The CDR3 DNA reads as TGTGCCAGCAGCCCGCCTCGCCGGGGGGCCGGCAATGAGCAGTTCTTC. The full variable domain, with the rest looked up from reference TRBV7-2 and TRBJ2-1, is GAGVSQSPSNKVTEKGKDVELRCDPISGHTALYWYRQSLGQGLEFLIYFQGNSAPDKSGLPSDRFSAERTGGSVSTLTIQRTQQEDSAVYLCASSPPRRGAGNEQFFGPGTRLTVL.

The chain carries TRBV6-1 and TRBJ2-7; 8 nucleotides align to TRBD2. The V gene's germline CDR1 is MNHNS and CDR2 SASEGT. V was clipped by 6 bases and J by 6 bases; unmatched bases: 7. The CDR3 loop spans 13 amino acids. CDR3 in DNA: TGTGCCAGCAGGACGGGAGGGCAGGTCGAGCAGTACTTC. It codes for CASRTGGQVEQYF.

A few counts support this clonotype. The chain links TRBV7-2 to TRBJ2-2; 7 nucleotides align to TRBD2. Germline lookup yields CDR1 SGHTA and CDR2 FQGNSA. V trimming: 5 bases; J trimming: 0 bases; junction bases outside the gene matches: 3. CDR3 length: 15 residues. The CDR3 region is CASSKSGTNTGELFF. The CDR3 DNA reads TGTGCCAGCAGCAAGAGCGGGACGAACACCGGGGAGCTGTTTTTT.

The CDR3 coding sequence is TGTGCCAGCAGCCAAGAAGCTAGCGGGCCAACCTACGAGCAGTACTTC. Translated: CASSQEASGPTYEQYF. The V gene is TRBV4-2, the J gene TRBJ2-7, with 8 bases fitting TRBD2. J was trimmed by 2 bases and V by 0 bases; bases with no gene match: 6. The CDR3 runs 16 residues. Germline V gene data show CDR1 as LGHNA and CDR2 as YNFKEQ.

V usage is TRBV20-1 and J usage is TRBJ2-5, with D possibly called TRBD1 or TRBD2 (5 bases each). V was cut by 6 bases and J by 4 bases, with 18 bases left in between. CDR3 length: 14 amino acids. Per germline, CDR1 DFQATT and CDR2 SNEGSKA (reference sequence). For the CDR3, the DNA is TGCAGTGCCCAGATGGCAGGGCGGGCAGAGACCCAGTACTTC. Its protein is CSAQMAGRAETQYF.

The table lists this clonotype with a few counts. The rearrangement joins TRBV27 to TRBJ2-5; 8 bases are a match to TRBD1. V shed 4 bases and J 5 bases; nucleotides not matched to a gene: 9. The CDR3 runs to 15 residues. CDR1 MNHEY and CDR2 SMNVEV come from the germline V gene (reference sequence). In DNA form, the CDR3 reads TGTGCCAGCAGTTCAGGTGACAGGGGCTCGGAGACCCAGTACTTC. Its protein product is CASSSGDRGSETQYF.

This clonotype turned up a few times. The V gene is TRBV7-8, the J gene TRBJ2-2; 12 bases match TRBD2. The germline CDR1 and CDR2 sequences are SGHVS and FQNEAQ. This CDR3 has 18 residues. V lost 5 bases and J lost 1; bases outside the gene matches: 8. DNA of the CDR3: TGTGCCAGCAGCACACGACTAGCGGGAGTTCAGAACACCGGGGAGCTGTTTTTT. Protein product: CASSTRLAGVQNTGELFF.

A few counts support this clonotype. The rearrangement uses TRBV11-2 and TRBJ2-3; D gene unclear. CDR3 length equals 11 residues. Germline values: CDR1 SGHAT, CDR2 FQNNGV. V lost 6 bases and J 7 bases, leaving 8 bases between the germline ends. CDR3 coding DNA: TGTGCCAGCAGTTTTATAAATACGCAGTATTTT. Translation gives CASSFINTQYF.

This clonotype was picked up a small number of times. The chain combines TRBV10-3 with TRBJ1-3; D remains ambiguous. V was clipped by 11 bases and J by 2 bases, with 22 bases between them. The length of the CDR3 is 16 residues. CDR1 and CDR2 (germline): ENHRY, SYGVKD. The CDR3 sequence is CAAQSGADGTGNTIYF. The CDR3 coding sequence is TGTGCCGCGCAGAGCGGAGCGGACGGAACTGGAAACACCATATATTTT.

The chain combines TRBV27 with TRBJ2-3, with 7 bases matching TRBD1. The ends lost 5 bases at V and 2 bases at J; junction bases unmatched: 13. The CDR3 runs to 17 residues. CDR1 is MNHEY and CDR2 is SMNVEV in the germline V gene (reference sequence). The CDR3: CASSTWSPGQHTDTQYF. CDR3 in DNA: TGTGCCAGCAGTACATGGAGCCCGGGACAGCACACAGATACGCAGTATTTT.

The rearrangement joins TRBV27 to TRBJ2-7, with a possible D match to TRBD2 (6 bases). CDR1 MNHEY and CDR2 SMNVEV come from the germline V gene (reference sequence). The CDR3 spans 15 residues. Trimming took off 3 bases at V and 1 base at J, with 13 bases between the two ends. CDR3 DNA: TGTGCCAGCAGTTTGGGAGGAGGGAGGTCCTACGAGCAGTACTTC. The encoded protein is CASSLGGGRSYEQYF.

This chain uses TRBV7-2 with TRBJ2-1, with 7 bases identical to TRBD2. This CDR3 region has 15 residues. After removal of 4 bases from V and 4 bases from J, the junction contained 7 bases not matched to a gene. From germline, CDR1 is SGHTA and CDR2 FQGNSA. CDR3 in amino acids: CASSSWGLKYNEQFF. The CDR3, as DNA: TGTGCCAGCAGCTCCTGGGGACTAAAATACAATGAGCAGTTCTTC.

The genes are TRBV2 and TRBJ2-4; no clear D gene. There are 13 residues in the CDR3. Germline assignment: CDR1 SNHLY and CDR2 FYNNEI. V lost 7 bases to trimming and J lost 4 bases, with 11 bases between them. The CDR3 protein is CASTSGQKNIQYF. The CDR3 nucleotides are TGTGCCAGCACCTCCGGGCAGAAAAACATTCAGTACTTC.

The chain couples TRBV10-3 to TRBJ1-5; no clear D. Germline CDR1 ENHRY, CDR2 SYGVKD. CDR3 length: 13 amino acids. Trimming cost V 10 bases and J 6 bases, with 16 bases left between them. The DNA for the CDR3 is TGTGCCACCACTCGGGATGGGGTTCAGCCCCAGCATTTT. It encodes CATTRDGVQPQHF.

The V call is TRBV7-2, the J call TRBJ1-1, with D perhaps matching TRBD1 (5 bases). With 3 bases removed from V and 13 bases from J, the gap between germline ends came to 21 bases. Looked up from germline, CDR1 is SGHTA and CDR2 is FQGNSA. The CDR3 covers 14 residues. This CDR3 is CASSFRRAGRGVFF. Here the CDR3 DNA reads TGTGCCAGCAGCTTTAGGAGGGCAGGGAGAGGGGTTTTCTTT.

This clonotype was observed a few times. V usage is TRBV7-8 and J usage is TRBJ2-7; 10 bases align to TRBD1. The germline gives CDR1 SGHVS, CDR2 FQNEAQ. With 8 bases clipped from V and 1 base from J, the junction kept 8 bases outside the gene matches. The CDR3 has 15 residues. The CDR3 DNA follows: TGTGCCAGCTCCGGGACAGGGGACCCTTCCTACGAGCAGTACTTC. Translating gives CASSGTGDPSYEQYF.

The J gene is TRBJ2-1, the V gene TRBV4-1, with D hard to call. This CDR3 spans 14 amino acids. Trimming stripped 6 bases from V and 8 bases from J, with 17 bases between. Germline assignment: CDR1 MGHRA and CDR2 YSYEKL. Here the CDR3 DNA reads TGCGCCAGCAGGCAACTCTCCTCTAGGGATGAGCAGTTCTTC. Its protein is CASRQLSSRDEQFF.

The chain uses TRBV7-2 and TRBJ1-3, with D perhaps matching TRBD1 (5 bases). The CDR3 runs 16 residues. Trimming shortened V by 2 bases and J by 1 base, and 12 bases separated the two germline ends. Germline loops: CDR1 SGHTA, CDR2 FQGNSA. The CDR3 loop is CASSLLGPFSGNTIYF. As DNA, the CDR3 is TGTGCCAGCAGCTTATTGGGGCCGTTTTCTGGAAACACCATATATTTT.